One and the same sample provided the 6 T cell receptor beta chains below, sequenced in a study of identifying expanded T cells in peripheral blood. Assay: immunoSEQ multiplex PCR; the TCRdb copy retains only in-frame clones and omits some. The sample contains around 120,000 clones, around 88% of which appear only once. Input material: blood. These TCRs come from a person aged 18 to 75 in good health.

The chain couples TRBV7-9 to TRBJ2-2; D is ambiguous. V was cut by 5 bases and J by 2 bases, with 3 bases left in between. The CDR3 is 12 amino acids. Germline assignment: CDR1 SEHNR and CDR2 FQNEAQ (reference sequence). In DNA, the CDR3 is TGTGCCAGCAGCCCAAACACCGGGGAGCTGTTTTTT. Translating it yields CASSPNTGELFF.

This chain joins TRBV2 and TRBJ2-7; D is unresolved. The CDR3 is 13 amino acids. Germline CDR1 and CDR2: SNHLY and FYNNEI. The germline V and J ends were trimmed by 7 bases and 2 bases, with 12 bases remaining between them. In DNA, the CDR3 is TGTGCCAGCACCTCCAGATTGCCCTACGAGCAGTACTTC. This gives the protein CASTSRLPYEQYF.

The chain joins TRBV2 to TRBJ2-1; D is uncertain. CDR1 is SNHLY and CDR2 is FYNNEI in the germline V gene. The CDR3 length is 11 residues. The V gene lost 7 bases and the J gene lost 4 bases, with 5 bases spanning the gap. The CDR3 is CASTIYNEQFF. The CDR3 nucleotides read TGTGCCAGCACTATTTACAATGAGCAGTTCTTC.

This clone came up a few times. The V gene is TRBV6-4, the J gene TRBJ2-3, with 9 nucleotides matching TRBD2. The germline gives CDR1 MRHNA, CDR2 SNTAGT. The CDR3 totals 15 residues. The V gene end was trimmed by 0 bases and the J gene end by 4 bases; junction bases not matched to a gene: 2. CDR3 nucleotide sequence: TGTGCCAGCAGTGACTCGGCGGGAGGGCCAGATACGCAGTATTTT. It encodes CASSDSAGGPDTQYF.

This chain uses TRBV19 with TRBJ2-7; D tentatively fits TRBD1 or TRBD2 (5 bases each). Deletions cut 5 bases from V and 0 bases from J, with 17 bases between. CDR3 length: 16 amino acids. Germline assignment: CDR1 LNHDA and CDR2 SQIVND (reference sequence). In nucleotides, the CDR3 is TGTGCCAGTAGTGGTTCGCGTGGGACCGCCTCCTACGAGCAGTACTTC. Protein sequence: CASSGSRGTASYEQYF.

The chain uses TRBV4-1 and TRBJ1-1; 7 bases line up with TRBD1. The germline V gene encodes CDR1 MGHRA and CDR2 YSYEKL. Losses at the gene ends were 0 bases for V and 11 bases for J; bases not matched to a gene: 15. The CDR3 runs to 16 residues. The CDR3 spells CASSQDTTSGQIVAFF. The DNA of the CDR3 is TGCGCCAGCAGCCAAGATACCACATCGGGACAGATTGTCGCTTTCTTT.